The 25 T cell receptor beta chains presented below share a single source sample, sequenced in a study of spatial heterogeneity in lung cancer. MiXCR was run by TCRdb on the 5' RACE reads, yielding one entry per CDR3 protein. The repertoire holds approximately 90,000 distinct CDR3 sequences, with under 9% as singletons. The time point here: sample taken at primary tumor resection. Researchers sequenced whole RNA taken from tumor, nontumor lung or frozen PBMC without sorting. The starting material was PBMCs, obtained at surgery. Receptor source: a male donor with early-stage non-small cell lung cancer.

A few counts support this clonotype. The V and J genes are TRBV20-1 and TRBJ2-3, with TRBD2 identical over 11 bases. The germline V gene encodes CDR1 DFQATT and CDR2 SNEGSKA (reference sequence). CDR3 length: 13 residues. This CDR3 is CSSSGGNTDTQYF. The CDR3 DNA reads TGCAGCTCTAGCGGGGGGAATACAGATACGCAGTATTTT.

In its sample, this clonotype was seen a few times. This chain joins TRBV2 and TRBJ2-5; D ambiguous. The ends were cut back, 6 bases at V and 3 bases at J, with 11 bases in the middle. Per germline, CDR1 SNHLY and CDR2 FYNNEI. This CDR3 spans 13 amino acids. CDR3 sequence (DNA): TGTGCCAGCAGGGCCTTTGTAAAAGAGACCCAGTACTTC. Its protein is CASRAFVKETQYF.

In its sample, this clonotype was seen many times. This chain joins TRBV7-2 and TRBJ2-2; D uncertain. Germline loops: CDR1 SGHTA, CDR2 FQGNSA. This CDR3 has 14 amino acids. V lost 3 bases, J lost 0 bases, and 5 bases lay in between. CDR3 sequence: CASSFSANTGELFF. The DNA of the CDR3 is TGTGCCAGCAGCTTCTCCGCGAACACCGGGGAGCTGTTTTTT. Full variable domain (outside the CDR3, taken from reference TRBV7-2 and TRBJ2-2): GAGVSQSPSNKVTEKGKDVELRCDPISGHTALYWYRQSLGQGLEFLIYFQGNSAPDKSGLPSDRFSAERTGGSVSTLTIQRTQQEDSAVYLCASSFSANTGELFFGEGSRLTVL.

There are many counts of this clonotype. This chain uses TRBV6-2 or TRBV6-3 with TRBJ2-6; D call uncertain. The CDR3 has 13 residues. Trimming removed 6 bases from V and 0 bases from J, with 3 bases in between. Germline V lookup: CDR1 MNHEY, CDR2 SVGEGT. The CDR3 spells CASRSSGANVLTF. For the CDR3, the DNA is TGTGCCAGCAGAAGCTCTGGGGCCAACGTCCTGACTTTC.

This clonotype was counted ten times or more. The chain has TRBV11-1 and TRBJ2-1, with TRBD1 matching 7 bases. Germline V CDR1 and CDR2: SGHAT, FQDESV (reference sequence). J gave up 8 bases and V 5 bases, and 9 bases lay outside the gene matches. There are 14 residues in the CDR3. CDR3 nucleotide sequence: TGTGCCAGCAGCACCCGCAGGGGGACGGATGAGCAGTTCTTC. Its protein product is CASSTRRGTDEQFF. The variable domain in full, with the rest retrieved from reference TRBV11-1 and TRBJ2-1, is EAEVAQSPRYKITEKSQAVAFWCDPISGHATLYWYRQILGQGPELLVQFQDESVVDDSQLPKDRFSAERLKGVDSTLKIQPAELGDSAMYLCASSTRRGTDEQFFGPGTRLTVL.

This clonotype turned up a few times. The rearrangement links TRBV29-1 to TRBJ2-3; TRBD1 matches at 7 bases. The CDR3 loop spans 13 amino acids. V was clipped by 2 bases and J by 4 bases; unmatched bases: 3. Germline CDR1 is SQVTM and CDR2 is ANQGSEA. CDR3 residues: CSVEWQGADTQYF. CDR3 bases: TGCAGCGTTGAATGGCAGGGGGCAGATACGCAGTATTTT.

J is TRBJ2-2 and V is TRBV30, with D uncertain. The germline V gene has CDR1 GTSNPN and CDR2 SVGIG (reference sequence). The V gene lost 3 bases and the J gene lost 0 bases, with 2 bases spanning the gap. The CDR3 runs 12 residues. CDR3 nucleotide sequence: TGTGCCTGGAGCGCGAACACCGGGGAGCTGTTTTTT. Translated: CAWSANTGELFF.

The rearrangement uses TRBV3-1 and TRBJ1-1; D perhaps matches TRBD1 (6 bases). Trimming took off 4 bases at V and 1 base at J, with 13 bases between the two ends. CDR3 size: 15 residues. Per the germline V gene, CDR1 is LGHDT and CDR2 is YNNKEL (reference sequence). The CDR3, as DNA: TGTGCCAGCAGCCTACCCAAGACAGGGAACACTGAAGCTTTCTTT. This sequence encodes CASSLPKTGNTEAFF.

This chain links TRBV6-1 with TRBJ1-5; TRBD1 agrees at 7 bases. CDR1 and CDR2 (germline): MNHNS, SASEGT. This CDR3 region has 14 residues. The V gene end was trimmed by 11 bases and the J gene end by 4 bases; junction bases not matched to a gene: 11. In DNA form, the CDR3 reads TGTGCCGCATCGATACAGGGGAGGAATCAGCCCCAGCATTTT. As protein: CAASIQGRNQPQHF.

J is TRBJ2-2 and V is TRBV29-1, with D possibly being TRBD1 (6 bases). There are 13 residues in the CDR3. CDR1 is SQVTM and CDR2 is ANQGSEA in the germline V gene. V gave up 4 bases and J gave up 4 bases, with 10 bases separating them. Here the CDR3 DNA reads TGCAGCGTTGCGGGACACCGCACCGGGGAGCTGTTTTTT. Residues: CSVAGHRTGELFF.

J is TRBJ2-7 and V is TRBV5-4, with 8 nucleotides matching TRBD1. The CDR3 loop spans 13 amino acids. CDR1 and CDR2 from the germline V gene are SGHNT and YYREEE (reference sequence). V lost 4 bases and J lost 6; bases outside the gene matches: 6. This CDR3 is CASSTDRDGEQYF. The CDR3 DNA reads as TGTGCCAGCAGCACGGACAGGGACGGCGAGCAGTACTTC.

This clonotype was seen only a few times. The chain couples TRBV24-1 to TRBJ2-2, with 7 bases identical to TRBD1. The CDR3 sequence is 18 residues long. Germline lookup yields CDR1 KGHDR and CDR2 SFDVKD. Losses at the gene ends were 3 bases for V and 1 base for J; bases not matched to a gene: 10. The DNA for the CDR3 is TGTGCCACCAGTGATCCGATCGGGACAGCCGGGAACACCGGGGAGCTGTTTTTT. Translating gives CATSDPIGTAGNTGELFF.

The table lists this clonotype with many counts. The rearrangement joins TRBV7-9 to TRBJ2-7; 7 bases align to TRBD2. The junction had 10 bases not matched to a gene; V was cut back by 4 bases and J by 7 bases. Germline V lookup: CDR1 SEHNR, CDR2 FQNEAQ (reference sequence). This CDR3 comprises 14 residues. CDR3 bases: TGTGCCAGCAGCTATGACCGAGCGGGGAGGGAGCAGTACTTC. Encoded protein: CASSYDRAGREQYF. The full variable domain, with the rest looked up from reference TRBV7-9 and TRBJ2-7, is DTGVSQNPRHKITKRGQNVTFRCDPISEHNRLYWYRQTLGQGPEFLTYFQNEAQLEKSRLLSDRFSAERPKGSFSTLEIQRTEQGDSAMYLCASSYDRAGREQYFGPGTRLTVT.

This clonotype was seen more than once but under ten times. The chain is built from TRBV15 and TRBJ2-3; 8 bases map to TRBD2. This CDR3 has 14 residues. With 3 bases clipped from V and 4 bases from J, the junction kept 3 bases outside the gene matches. Germline CDR1 is LNHNV and CDR2 is YYDKDF (reference sequence). The CDR3, as DNA: TGTGCCACCAGCAGCGGGAGGGCGTCAGATACGCAGTATTTT. It is translated as CATSSGRASDTQYF.

In this sample, this clonotype turned up many times. This chain uses TRBV7-9 with TRBJ1-1, with a possible D match to TRBD1 (6 bases). Deletions cut 3 bases from V and 5 bases from J, with 13 bases between. This CDR3 has 14 amino acids. CDR1 and CDR2 from the germline V gene are SEHNR and FQNEAQ (reference sequence). In DNA, the CDR3 is TGTGCCAGCAGCTTGACGGGGGCACTTACTGAAGCTTTCTTT. This gives the protein CASSLTGALTEAFF.

This clonotype was counted ten times or more. The CDR3 coding sequence is TGTGCCAGCAGTGTAACTAGCAGGACCGACAATGAGCAGTTCTTC. Translating it yields CASSVTSRTDNEQFF. The genes are TRBV6-1 and TRBJ2-1; tentative D call: TRBD2 (6 bases). CDR1 and CDR2 (germline): MNHNS, SASEGT. The CDR3 has 15 amino acids. With 4 bases removed from V and 5 bases from J, the gap between germline ends came to 15 bases.

This clonotype was seen ten or more times. The CDR3 DNA reads TGCAGTGCTAGCGGAGAAGAGACCCAGTACTTC. Translating it yields CSASGEETQYF. The chain employs TRBV20-1 and TRBJ2-5; D is unclear. The V gene lost 3 bases and the J gene lost 3 bases, with 5 bases spanning the gap. Looked up from germline, CDR1 is DFQATT and CDR2 is SNEGSKA (reference sequence). CDR3 length: 11 residues.

This chain uses TRBV9 with TRBJ2-7; 14 nucleotides match TRBD2. J gave up 5 bases and V 4 bases, and 8 bases lay outside the gene matches. CDR1 and CDR2 (germline): SGDLS, YYNGEE. The CDR3 runs to 16 residues. The CDR3 bases are TGTGCCAGCAGCACCGGGACTAGCGGGAGACGGGACGAGCAGTACTTC. Its protein product is CASSTGTSGRRDEQYF.

Concerning this clonotype: A read error may explain this, as a much larger clone is one base away. The chain carries TRBV9 and TRBJ2-3, with no clear D. In germline, CDR1 is SGDLS, CDR2 YYNGEE. Trimming left V 0 bases short and J 2 bases short, with 13 bases between. The CDR3 is 16 amino acids. The chain's CDR3 is CASSVGSYVPTDTQYF. The CDR3 bases are TGTGCCAGCAGCGTAGGTAGCTACGTACCCACAGATACGCAGTATTTT.

This clonotype showed up just a few times. V usage is TRBV30 and J usage is TRBJ2-3; D tentatively reads TRBD1 or TRBD2 (6 bases each). Trimming left V 3 bases short and J 5 bases short, with 15 bases between. Germline V CDR1 and CDR2: GTSNPN, SVGIG (reference sequence). The CDR3 sequence is 14 residues long. Written as DNA, the CDR3 is TGTGCCTGGAGCTCGGGGGCCCGGGTAGATACGCAGTATTTT. Amino acids: CAWSSGARVDTQYF.

This clonotype was found many times. The chain links TRBV6-5 to TRBJ2-7; D is undetermined. Germline assignment: CDR1 MNHEY and CDR2 SVGAGI. Trimming shortened V by 6 bases and J by 0 bases, and 21 bases separated the two germline ends. This CDR3 contains 17 residues. The DNA for the CDR3 is TGTGCCAGCAGCACTACCGGCAAGACGGTTAGCTCCTACGAGCAGTACTTC. Its protein product is CASSTTGKTVSSYEQYF.

This clonotype was counted between two and nine times. The V call is TRBV3-1, the J call TRBJ1-1; D gene ambiguous. The CDR3 sequence is 13 residues long. V lost 3 bases and J 1 base, leaving 6 bases between the germline ends. In germline, CDR1 is LGHDT, CDR2 YNNKEL (reference sequence). The CDR3 DNA is TGTGCCAGCAGCCACGCCCAGAACACTGAAGCTTTCTTT. Translated, it gives CASSHAQNTEAFF. The full variable domain, its missing parts supplied by reference TRBV3-1 and TRBJ1-1, is DTAVSQTPKYLVTQMGNDKSIKCEQNLGHDTMYWYKQDSKKFLKIMFSYNNKELIINETVPNRFSPKSPDKAHLNLHINSLELGDSAVYFCASSHAQNTEAFFGQGTRLTVV.

At least ten counts were recorded for this clonotype. V and J are TRBV20-1 and TRBJ1-1, with D unresolved. CDR3 length equals 17 residues. Germline lookup yields CDR1 DFQATT and CDR2 SNEGSKA (reference sequence). Trimming pared 2 bases from V and 1 base from J, leaving 20 bases between. The CDR3 loop is CSARNPVPNWENTEAFF. The CDR3, as DNA: TGCAGTGCTAGAAATCCCGTACCGAACTGGGAGAACACTGAAGCTTTCTTT.

This clonotype has ten or more counts. The chain links TRBV18 to TRBJ2-5; D is perhaps TRBD1 (6 bases). The CDR3 is 15 amino acids. Germline V gives CDR1 KGHSH, CDR2 LQKENI. Deletions cut 3 bases from V and 0 bases from J, with 11 bases between. This chain's CDR3 is CASSPSDRNQETQYF. CDR3 in DNA: TGTGCCAGCTCACCGTCGGACAGAAACCAAGAGACCCAGTACTTC.

This clonotype occurred many times. DNA for the CDR3: TGTGCCAGCAGGCTACCGGGACAGGGCCCTTACCTGTACTTC. This gives the protein CASRLPGQGPYLYF. The J gene is TRBJ2-5, the V gene TRBV5-6; TRBD1 aligns across 9 bases. CDR3 length: 14 residues. Germline CDR1 SGHDT, CDR2 YYEEEE. The V gene end was trimmed by 5 bases and the J gene end by 13 bases; junction bases not matched to a gene: 15.